These 22 T cell receptor beta chains came from one sample sequenced in a study of blood T cell repertoires in COVID-19. TCRdb keeps only in-frame clones here, not all; method: immunoSEQ multiplex PCR. The data show over 150,000 clones, roughly 86% seen once. Sequenced sample: peripheral blood. The source of these receptors is a woman older than 75 with COVID-19, enrolled during active disease.

This sequence joins TRBV5-1 and TRBJ2-7, with a weak D call TRBD2 (5 bases). Trimming pared 0 bases from V and 6 bases from J, leaving 10 bases between. From germline, CDR1 is SGHRS and CDR2 YFSETQ. This CDR3 is 13 amino acids long. The CDR3 is CASSLEAGGEQYF. In DNA form, the CDR3 reads TGCGCCAGCAGCTTGGAGGCAGGAGGCGAGCAGTACTTC.

This sequence joins TRBV19 and TRBJ2-7; TRBD2 aligns across 8 bases. This CDR3 contains 14 residues. CDR1 is LNHDA and CDR2 is SQIVND in the germline V gene (reference sequence). Losses at the gene ends were 5 bases for V and 7 bases for J; bases not matched to a gene: 10. CDR3 coding DNA: TGTGCCAGTAGTCTTGCGGGAGGCCTCCAGGAGCAGTACTTC. Amino acids: CASSLAGGLQEQYF.

This rearrangement joins TRBV9 to TRBJ1-1, with D tentatively TRBD1 (6 bases). Trimming left V 0 bases short and J 4 bases short, with 13 bases between. This CDR3 contains 15 residues. Germline CDR1 reads SGDLS; CDR2 reads YYNGEE. DNA for the CDR3: TGTGCCAGCAGCGTAGCGAGCAGGGGAGTCACTGAAGCTTTCTTT. Translating it yields CASSVASRGVTEAFF.

This sequence joins TRBV9 and TRBJ1-4; D ambiguous. The CDR3 sequence is 15 residues long. The V and J ends lost 0 bases and 11 bases respectively, with 17 bases between them. Germline V gene sequence: CDR1 SGDLS, CDR2 YYNGEE. The CDR3 loop reads CASSVEGGSGRKLFF. The DNA for the CDR3 is TGTGCCAGCAGCGTAGAAGGAGGGTCCGGGAGGAAACTGTTTTTT.

This clone was recorded a few times. This chain links TRBV6-6 with TRBJ2-7; maybe TRBD2 (6 bases). Trimming removed 5 bases at V and 1 base at J, with 12 bases between. The CDR3 extends over 14 amino acids. Germline assignment: CDR1 MNHNY and CDR2 SVGAGI (reference sequence). The CDR3: CASSTQTRSYEQYF. Here the CDR3 DNA reads TGTGCCAGCAGTACCCAGACTAGGTCCTACGAGCAGTACTTC.

This clone was detected once. V usage is TRBV5-1 and J usage is TRBJ1-5, with TRBD1 identical over 9 bases. Looked up from germline, CDR1 is SGHRS and CDR2 is YFSETQ. The CDR3 totals 14 residues. Trimming at V came to 4 bases and at J to 5 bases, leaving 4 bases not matched to a gene. The CDR3 sequence is CASSTTGGDQPQHF. The DNA of the CDR3 is TGCGCCAGCAGCACGACAGGGGGGGATCAGCCCCAGCATTTT.

This chain joins TRBV9 and TRBJ2-2; tentative D call: TRBD1 (6 bases). The CDR3 runs 17 residues. CDR1 is SGDLS, CDR2 YYNGEE, per germline. The ends were cut back, 3 bases at V and 0 bases at J, with 15 bases in the middle. In nucleotides, the CDR3 is TGTGCCAGCAGCGCTCGGGTGAGGGGGTCGAACACCGGGGAGCTGTTTTTT. It is translated as CASSARVRGSNTGELFF.

This chain connects TRBV24-1 to TRBJ2-2; D might be TRBD1 (5 bases). The CDR3 sequence is 15 residues long. The V and J ends lost 9 bases and 2 bases respectively, with 15 bases between them. Germline assignment: CDR1 KGHDR and CDR2 SFDVKD. The CDR3 bases are TGTGCCACCCAGGACACCCCGCCCAACACCGGGGAGCTGTTTTTT. This translates into CATQDTPPNTGELFF.

The gene calls are TRBV5-6 and TRBJ1-2; D possibly corresponds to TRBD1 (5 bases). Trimming took off 4 bases at V and 7 bases at J, with 14 bases between the two ends. The CDR3 has 13 amino acids. Germline V gene sequence: CDR1 SGHDT, CDR2 YYEEEE. The CDR3 reads CASSEGAGGGYTF. CDR3 nucleotides: TGTGCCAGCAGCGAAGGGGCCGGGGGTGGCTACACCTTC.

The rearrangement uses TRBV29-1 and TRBJ1-1; D might be TRBD1 (5 bases). CDR1 is SQVTM, CDR2 ANQGSEA, per germline. This CDR3 spans 14 amino acids. Between the trimmed V and J ends, which lost 0 bases and 7 bases, there was a span of 15 bases. Here the CDR3 reads CSVEDRPAGNEAFF. For the CDR3, the DNA is TGCAGCGTTGAAGATCGACCTGCAGGGAATGAAGCTTTCTTT. The full variable domain, rest sourced from reference TRBV29-1 and TRBJ1-1, is SAVISQKPSRDICQRGTSLTIQCQVDSQVTMMFWYRQQPGQSLTLIATANQGSEATYESGFVIDKFPISRPNLTFSTLTVSNMSPEDSSIYLCSVEDRPAGNEAFFGQGTRLTVV.

The chain combines TRBV5-1 with TRBJ2-2, with 8 bases aligning to TRBD2. The CDR3 spans 16 residues. Germline trimming cut 1 base from V and 6 bases from J; bases unmatched to any gene: 8. CDR1 and CDR2 from the germline V gene are SGHRS and YFSETQ. In nucleotides, the CDR3 is TGCGCCAGCAGCTTGTATCCAGCGGGAGAGTCCGGGGAGCTGTTTTTT. Translating it yields CASSLYPAGESGELFF.

V gene TRBV6-2 or TRBV6-3 combines with J gene TRBJ1-2, with 7 positions matching TRBD1. The CDR3 runs 15 residues. V lost 5 bases and J lost 6; bases outside the gene matches: 12. Germline V lookup: CDR1 MNHEY, CDR2 SVGEGT. The CDR3 loop reads CASSPRQGALDGYTF. The CDR3, as DNA: TGTGCCAGCAGTCCCCGACAGGGAGCCCTGGATGGCTACACCTTC.

The chain combines TRBV5-4 with TRBJ2-5, with 7 bases that match TRBD2. The CDR3 spans 13 residues. The junction had 10 bases not matched to a gene; V was cut back by 9 bases and J by 5 bases. The germline V gene has CDR1 SGHNT and CDR2 YYREEE (reference sequence). CDR3: CATAPAGRETQYF. For the CDR3, the DNA is TGTGCCACCGCGCCCGCCGGGAGGGAGACCCAGTACTTC.

This clone appeared once. V gene TRBV6-1 combines with J gene TRBJ2-5; D gene unclear. With 2 bases removed from V and 4 bases from J, the gap between germline ends came to 14 bases. CDR1 MNHNS and CDR2 SASEGT come from the germline V gene. There are 15 residues in the CDR3. The CDR3 nucleotides read TGTGCCAGCAGTGAACAGTATCCAGGAATAGAGACCCAGTACTTC. This sequence encodes CASSEQYPGIETQYF.

The chain recombines TRBV11-2 with TRBJ2-1, with a tentative D call TRBD2 (5 bases). CDR3 length equals 14 residues. The germline gives CDR1 SGHAT, CDR2 FQNNGV. V was clipped by 3 bases and J by 3 bases, with 9 bases between them. CDR3 sequence reads: CASSFKRGYNEQFF. In DNA, the CDR3 is TGTGCCAGCAGCTTTAAACGGGGCTACAATGAGCAGTTCTTC. Variable domain in full (rest from reference TRBV11-2 and TRBJ2-1): EAGVAQSPRYKIIEKRQSVAFWCNPISGHATLYWYQQILGQGPKLLIQFQNNGVVDDSQLPKDRFSAERLKGVDSTLKIQPAKLEDSAVYLCASSFKRGYNEQFFGPGTRLTVL.

The V and J genes are TRBV6-5 and TRBJ2-1, with D possibly being TRBD2 (6 bases). This CDR3 has 15 amino acids. Germline values: CDR1 MNHEY, CDR2 SVGAGI. V lost 2 bases to trimming and J lost 8 bases, with 16 bases between them. CDR3 residues: CASSYIPYSGYEQFF. CDR3 DNA: TGTGCCAGCAGTTACATCCCGTATAGCGGCTATGAGCAGTTCTTC.

This clone has just a few counts. The chain employs TRBV28 and TRBJ1-6; 10 bases are shared with TRBD1. Germline assignment: CDR1 MDHEN and CDR2 SYDVKM. V shed 4 bases and J 12 bases; nucleotides not matched to a gene: 6. The CDR3 consists of 14 residues. CDR3 protein: CASSSPGQGIPLHF. As DNA, the CDR3 is TGTGCCAGCAGTTCCCCGGGACAGGGGATACCCCTCCACTTT.

This clone has a single count. This chain joins TRBV7-3 and TRBJ2-1; D perhaps matches TRBD2 (6 bases). Per the germline V gene, CDR1 is SGHTA and CDR2 is FQGTGA. Trimming cost V 3 bases and J 9 bases, with 21 bases left between them. The CDR3 is made up of 16 amino acids. CDR3 loop: CASSFMASSVMGEQFF. CDR3 coding DNA: TGTGCCAGCAGCTTCATGGCCTCTAGCGTGATGGGTGAGCAGTTCTTC.

The chain carries TRBV5-6 and TRBJ2-2, with D perhaps matching TRBD2 (5 bases). This CDR3 has 17 residues. Trimming cost V 1 base and J 5 bases, with 18 bases left between them. Germline-derived CDR1 and CDR2 are SGHDT and YYEEEE. The CDR3 DNA reads TGTGCCAGCAGCTTGCCGGTATCTCGGGGTTATACCGGGGAGCTGTTTTTT. This translates into CASSLPVSRGYTGELFF.

J is TRBJ1-1 and V is TRBV2; TRBD1 is a possible D gene (5 bases). This CDR3 is built from 14 residues. Trimming cost V 8 bases and J 1 base, with 14 bases left between them. Germline lookup yields CDR1 SNHLY and CDR2 FYNNEI. CDR3 nucleotides: TGTGCCAGCCATTTTGGGCAGGGGAACACTGAAGCTTTCTTT. This translates into CASHFGQGNTEAFF.

The chain couples TRBV6-2 or TRBV6-3 to TRBJ1-6; D is uncertain. This CDR3 is 16 amino acids long. Deletions cut 5 bases from V and 0 bases from J, with 11 bases between. CDR1 is MNHEY and CDR2 is SVGEGT in the germline V gene. The CDR3 is CASSLDWSSYNSPLHF. The CDR3 DNA reads as TGTGCCAGCAGTCTAGACTGGAGCTCCTATAATTCACCCCTCCACTTT.

This chain uses TRBV25-1 with TRBJ2-1; no firm D call. CDR3 length: 11 residues. Germline V gives CDR1 MGHDK, CDR2 SYGVNS. The V and J ends lost 6 bases and 9 bases respectively, with 9 bases between them. CDR3 coding DNA: TGTGCCAGCAGAAACTACGGTGAGCAGTTCTTC. Its translation is CASRNYGEQFF. Combining the CDR3 with reference TRBV25-1 and TRBJ2-1 gives the whole variable domain EADIYQTPRYLVIGTGKKITLECSQTMGHDKMYWYQQDPGMELHLIHYSYGVNSTEKGDLSSESTVSRIRTEHFPLTLESARPSHTSQYLCASRNYGEQFFGPGTRLTVL.